These T cell receptor beta chains were read from a single sample in a study of T cell responses to AZD1222 COVID-19 vaccine. Here immunoSEQ multiplex PCR was the method, and the copy in TCRdb shows in-frame clones only, minus some. The sample yields some 110,000 clones, about four fifths seen once. This specimen consisted of peripheral blood, obtained on day 0 of AZD1222 vaccination. The receptors here all came from an adult in good health. Each CDR3 is given without its conserved first and last residue.

J | V | CDR3
TRBJ2-5 | TRBV6-5 | ASSYDLSGEGETQY
TRBJ2-3 | TRBV6-1 | ASSDFVSGPDTQY
TRBJ2-1 | TRBV5-1 | ASKPGGSPPYNEQF
TRBJ2-1 | TRBV6-5 | ASRQGRGSYNEQF
TRBJ1-5 | TRBV18 | ASSPSFYSNQPQH
TRBJ1-3 | TRBV29-1 | SVQESSGNTIY
TRBJ1-5 | TRBV28 | ASSQDQPQH
TRBJ1-1 | TRBV18 | ASSPSRTGSEAF
TRBJ2-7 | TRBV3-1/TRBV3-2 | ASTLRGQGSYEQY
TRBJ2-3 | TRBV29-1 | SVETLAGERDTQY
TRBJ1-2 | TRBV12-3/TRBV12-4 | ASKDRAEYGYT
TRBJ1-5 | TRBV3-1/TRBV3-2 | ASSPGTGGSNQPQH
TRBJ2-3 | TRBV27 | ATCEFSGAGGTDTQY
TRBJ2-7 | TRBV11-1 | ASTEGLAGFYEQY
TRBJ2-7 | TRBV19 | ASSTRGTGIDEQY
TRBJ2-3 | TRBV19 | ASKGGSGRGPADTQY
TRBJ1-3 | TRBV19 | ASNDFGNTIY
TRBJ2-1 | TRBV11-3 | ASSLGTSGGADEQF
TRBJ1-5 | TRBV28 | ASSFWGRINQPQH
TRBJ1-1 | TRBV5-1 | ASSYGQGLEVTEAF
TRBJ1-1 | TRBV19 | ASRTGVSTEAF
TRBJ1-2 | TRBV7-9 | ASTTKTGTGYT